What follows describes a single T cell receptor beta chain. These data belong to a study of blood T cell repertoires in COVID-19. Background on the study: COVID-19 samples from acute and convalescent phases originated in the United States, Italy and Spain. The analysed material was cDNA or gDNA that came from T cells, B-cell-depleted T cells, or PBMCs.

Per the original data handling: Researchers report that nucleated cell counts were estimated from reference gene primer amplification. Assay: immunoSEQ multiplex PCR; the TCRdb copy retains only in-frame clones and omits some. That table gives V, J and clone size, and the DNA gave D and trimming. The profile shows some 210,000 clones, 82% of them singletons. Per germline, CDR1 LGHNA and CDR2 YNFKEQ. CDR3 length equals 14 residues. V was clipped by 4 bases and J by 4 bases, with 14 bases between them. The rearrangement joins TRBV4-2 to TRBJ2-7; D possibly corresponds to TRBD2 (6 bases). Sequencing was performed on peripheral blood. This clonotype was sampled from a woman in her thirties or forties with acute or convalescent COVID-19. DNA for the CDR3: TGTGCCAGCAGCCGCTCGGGGGAAGGGTACGAGCAGTACTTC. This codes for CASSRSGEGYEQYF.